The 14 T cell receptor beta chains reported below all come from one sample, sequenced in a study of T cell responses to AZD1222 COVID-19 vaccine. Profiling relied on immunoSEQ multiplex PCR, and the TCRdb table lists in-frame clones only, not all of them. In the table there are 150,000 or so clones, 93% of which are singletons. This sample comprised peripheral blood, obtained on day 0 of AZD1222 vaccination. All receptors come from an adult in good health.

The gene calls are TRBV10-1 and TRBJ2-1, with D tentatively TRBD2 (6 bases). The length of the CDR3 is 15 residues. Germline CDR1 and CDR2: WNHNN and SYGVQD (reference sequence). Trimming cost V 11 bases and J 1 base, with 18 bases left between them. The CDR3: CAARRGLWSYNEQFF. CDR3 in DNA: TGCGCCGCCCGTCGGGGGTTGTGGTCCTACAATGAGCAGTTCTTC.

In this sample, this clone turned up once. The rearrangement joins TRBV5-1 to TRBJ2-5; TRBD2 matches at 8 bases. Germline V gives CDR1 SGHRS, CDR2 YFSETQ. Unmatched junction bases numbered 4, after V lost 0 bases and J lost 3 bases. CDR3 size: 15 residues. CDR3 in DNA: TGCGCCAGCAGCTTGGTGGTTAGCGGGGAAGAGACCCAGTACTTC. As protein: CASSLVVSGEETQYF. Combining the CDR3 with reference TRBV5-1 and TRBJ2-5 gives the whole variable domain KAGVTQTPRYLIKTRGQQVTLSCSPISGHRSVSWYQQTPGQGLQFLFEYFSETQRNKGNFPGRFSGRQFSNSRSEMNVSTLELGDSALYLCASSLVVSGEETQYFGPGTRLLVL.

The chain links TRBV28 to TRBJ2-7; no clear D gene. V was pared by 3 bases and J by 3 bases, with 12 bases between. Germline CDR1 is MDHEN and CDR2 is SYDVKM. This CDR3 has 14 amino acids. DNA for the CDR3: TGTGCCAGCAGTTTGTCGGACGGAAACTACGAGCAGTACTTC. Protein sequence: CASSLSDGNYEQYF.

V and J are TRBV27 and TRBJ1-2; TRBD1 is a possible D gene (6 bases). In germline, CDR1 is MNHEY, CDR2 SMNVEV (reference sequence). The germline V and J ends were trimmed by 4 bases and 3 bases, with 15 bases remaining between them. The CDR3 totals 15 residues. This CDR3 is CASSSGVDSHYGYTF. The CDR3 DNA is TGTGCCAGCAGTTCTGGGGTGGACAGTCACTATGGCTACACCTTC.

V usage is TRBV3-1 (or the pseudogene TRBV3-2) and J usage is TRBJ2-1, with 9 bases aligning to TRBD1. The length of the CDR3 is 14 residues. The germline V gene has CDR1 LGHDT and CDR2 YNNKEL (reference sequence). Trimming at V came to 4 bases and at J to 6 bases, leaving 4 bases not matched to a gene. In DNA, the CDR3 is TGTGCCAGCAGCCCCCGGACAGGGGTCAATGAGCAGTTCTTC. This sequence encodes CASSPRTGVNEQFF.

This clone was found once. The CDR3: CASSEGQGGIYGYTF. The CDR3 nucleotides are TGTGCCAGCAGTGAAGGGCAGGGAGGTATCTATGGCTACACCTTC. The genes are TRBV2 and TRBJ1-2, with D perhaps matching TRBD1 (5 bases). V lost 1 base and J lost 4, with 13 bases in between. Looked up from germline, CDR1 is SNHLY and CDR2 is FYNNEI. The length of the CDR3 is 15 residues.

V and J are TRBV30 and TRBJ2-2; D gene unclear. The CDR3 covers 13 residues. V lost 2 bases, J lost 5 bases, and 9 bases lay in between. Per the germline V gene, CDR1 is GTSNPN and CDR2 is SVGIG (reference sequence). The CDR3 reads CAWSPTLTGELFF. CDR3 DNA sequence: TGTGCCTGGAGTCCCACACTGACCGGGGAGCTGTTTTTT.

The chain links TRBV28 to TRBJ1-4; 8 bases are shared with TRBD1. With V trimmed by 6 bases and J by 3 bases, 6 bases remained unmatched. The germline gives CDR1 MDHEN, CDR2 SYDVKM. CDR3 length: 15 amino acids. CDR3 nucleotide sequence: TGTGCCAGCAGCTCAGGGGGCTATGCTAATGAAAAACTGTTTTTT. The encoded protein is CASSSGGYANEKLFF.

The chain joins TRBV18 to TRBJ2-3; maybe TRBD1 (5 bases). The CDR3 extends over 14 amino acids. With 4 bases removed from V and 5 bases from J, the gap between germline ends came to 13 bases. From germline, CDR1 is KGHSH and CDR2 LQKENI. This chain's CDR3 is CASSRQGSRDTQYF. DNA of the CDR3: TGTGCCAGCTCACGGCAGGGAAGTAGAGATACGCAGTATTTT.

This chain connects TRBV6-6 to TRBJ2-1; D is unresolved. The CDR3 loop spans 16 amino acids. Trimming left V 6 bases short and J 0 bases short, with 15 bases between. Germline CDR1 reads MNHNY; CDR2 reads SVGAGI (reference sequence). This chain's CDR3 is CASRPTYESSYNEQFF. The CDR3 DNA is TGTGCCAGCAGGCCCACGTACGAGAGCTCCTACAATGAGCAGTTCTTC.

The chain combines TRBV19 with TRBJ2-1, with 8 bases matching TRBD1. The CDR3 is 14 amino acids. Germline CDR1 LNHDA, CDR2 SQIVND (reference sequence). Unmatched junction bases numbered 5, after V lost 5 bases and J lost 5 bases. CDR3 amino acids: CASSQDREDNEQFF. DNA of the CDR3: TGTGCCAGTAGTCAGGACAGGGAGGACAATGAGCAGTTCTTC.

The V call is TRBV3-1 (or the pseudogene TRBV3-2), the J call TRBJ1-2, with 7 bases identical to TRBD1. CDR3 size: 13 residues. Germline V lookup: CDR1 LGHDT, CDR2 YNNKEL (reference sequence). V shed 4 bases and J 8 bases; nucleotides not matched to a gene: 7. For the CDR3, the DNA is TGTGCCAGCAGCCCAAACAGGGGCGGCGGCTACACCTTC. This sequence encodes CASSPNRGGGYTF.

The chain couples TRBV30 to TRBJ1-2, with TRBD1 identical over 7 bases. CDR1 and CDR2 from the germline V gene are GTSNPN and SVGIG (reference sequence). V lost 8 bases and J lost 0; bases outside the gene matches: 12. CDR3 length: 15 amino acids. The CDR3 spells CAGVQGPLSNYGYTF. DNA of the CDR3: TGTGCCGGCGTACAGGGGCCCCTCTCTAACTATGGCTACACCTTC. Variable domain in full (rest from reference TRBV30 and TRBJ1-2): SQTIHQWPATLVQPVGSPLSLECTVEGTSNPNLYWYRQAAGRGLQLLFYSVGIGQISSEVPQNLSASRPQDRQFILSSKKLLLSDSGFYLCAGVQGPLSNYGYTFGSGTRLTVV.

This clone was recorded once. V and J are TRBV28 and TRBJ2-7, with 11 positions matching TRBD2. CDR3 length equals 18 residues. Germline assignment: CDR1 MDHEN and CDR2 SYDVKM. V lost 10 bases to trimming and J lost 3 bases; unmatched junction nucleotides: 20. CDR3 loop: CAIRPHPQGLAVDYEQYF. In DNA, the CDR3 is TGTGCCATCAGGCCCCATCCCCAGGGACTAGCGGTCGACTACGAGCAGTACTTC. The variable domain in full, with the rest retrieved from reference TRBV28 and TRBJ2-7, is DVKVTQSSRYLVKRTGEKVFLECVQDMDHENMFWYRQDPGLGLRLIYFSYDVKMKEKGDIPEGYSVSREKKERFSLILESASTNQTSMYLCAIRPHPQGLAVDYEQYFGPGTRLTVT.